This entry features one TCR beta chain sequence. Its antigen is currently unknown. Trimming removed 2 bases from V and 4 bases from J, with 12 bases in between. This CDR3 is built from 15 residues. CDR1 SGHAT and CDR2 FQNNGV come from the germline V gene. It was healthy bone marrow donors who served as donors. The sample belongs to a study of cytomegalovirus exposure and HLA in healthy donors. Study outcomes and limitations: Earlier analysis looked at TCR beta V segments, and most were productive about 87% or about 30% of the time. Published work reported that the classifier diagnosed cytomegalovirus status with high specificity and sensitivity.

The PCR used 60 Vbeta and 13 Jbeta primers. TCRdb's copy holds only in-frame clones and misses some; the assay was immunoSEQ multiplex PCR. This repertoire comprises 75,000 to 80,000 clones; its ten largest clones make up less than 5%. What was sequenced was PBMCs. The chain is built from TRBV11-2 and TRBJ1-3; tentative D call: TRBD1 (5 bases). The source is a man in his late teens or twenties in good health and CMV-seropositive. The CDR3 nucleotides are TGTGCCAGCAGCTTATATGGGGGGACGGGAAACACCATATATTTT. This gives the protein CASSLYGGTGNTIYF.